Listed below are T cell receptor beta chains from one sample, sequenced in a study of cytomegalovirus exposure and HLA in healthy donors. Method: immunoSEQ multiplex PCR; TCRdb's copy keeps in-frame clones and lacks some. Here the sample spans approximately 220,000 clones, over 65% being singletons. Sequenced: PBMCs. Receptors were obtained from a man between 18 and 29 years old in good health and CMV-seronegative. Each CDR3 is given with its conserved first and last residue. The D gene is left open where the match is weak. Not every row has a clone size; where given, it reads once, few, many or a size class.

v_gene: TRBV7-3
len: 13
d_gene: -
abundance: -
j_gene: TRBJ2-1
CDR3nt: TGTGCCAGCAGCCTTAGACCGACAGGTGAGCAGTTCTTC
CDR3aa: CASSLRPTGEQFF

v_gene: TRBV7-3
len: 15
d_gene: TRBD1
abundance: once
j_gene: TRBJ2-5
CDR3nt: TGTGCCAGCAGCCTAAATCCGGGACAGCAAGAGACCCAGTACTTC
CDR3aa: CASSLNPGQQETQYF

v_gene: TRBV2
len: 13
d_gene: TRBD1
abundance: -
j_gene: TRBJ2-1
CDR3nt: TGTGCCAGCTCTGGACAGGGTGCGAATGAGCAGTTCTTC
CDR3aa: CASSGQGANEQFF

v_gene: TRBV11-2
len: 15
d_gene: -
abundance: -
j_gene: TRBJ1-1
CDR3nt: TGTGCCAGCAGCACGCGGACAGCCGGAGGCACTGAAGCTTTCTTT
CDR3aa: CASSTRTAGGTEAFF

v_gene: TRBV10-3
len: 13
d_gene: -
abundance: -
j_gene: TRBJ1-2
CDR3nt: TGTGCCTCTCGGCGGGGCACTAACTATGGCTACACCTTC
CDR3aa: CASRRGTNYGYTF

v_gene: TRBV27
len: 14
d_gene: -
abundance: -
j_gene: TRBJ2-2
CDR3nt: TGTGCCAGCAGTTTTGATCCCGGTACCGGGGAGCTGTTTTTT
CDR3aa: CASSFDPGTGELFF

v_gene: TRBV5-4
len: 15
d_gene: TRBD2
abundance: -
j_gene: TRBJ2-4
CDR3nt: TGTGCCAGCAGCTTGATGGGGGGGGCCAAAAACATTCAGTACTTC
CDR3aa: CASSLMGGAKNIQYF

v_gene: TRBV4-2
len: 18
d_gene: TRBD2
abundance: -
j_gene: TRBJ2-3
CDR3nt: TGTGCCAGCAGCCAAGGGACCACACTAGCGGGAGGCACAGATACGCAGTATTTT
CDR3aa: CASSQGTTLAGGTDTQYF

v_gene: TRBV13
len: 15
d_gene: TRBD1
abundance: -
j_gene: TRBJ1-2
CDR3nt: TGTGCCAGCAGCTTAGGAAGGACAGGGGCGCGGGGCTACACCTTC
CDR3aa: CASSLGRTGARGYTF

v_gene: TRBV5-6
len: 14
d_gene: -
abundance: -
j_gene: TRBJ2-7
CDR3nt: TGTGCCAGCAGCGTCCCCGGGAGTCTCTACGAGCAGTACTTC
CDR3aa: CASSVPGSLYEQYF

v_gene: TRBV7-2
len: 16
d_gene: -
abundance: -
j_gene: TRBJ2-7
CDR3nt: TGTGCCAGCAGCTCGAGCTCTTGGCAGGGCGGATACGAGCAGTACTTC
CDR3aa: CASSSSSWQGGYEQYF

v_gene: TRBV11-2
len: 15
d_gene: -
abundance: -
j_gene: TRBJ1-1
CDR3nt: TGTGCCAGCAGCTTAGGATTTGGCAGGACTAAAGAAGCTTTCTTT
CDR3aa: CASSLGFGRTKEAFF

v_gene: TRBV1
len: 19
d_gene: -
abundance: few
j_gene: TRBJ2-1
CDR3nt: TGCACCAGCAGCCAAGTCGAAGGATTAGCGGGGAGCTCCTACAATGAGCAGTTCTTC
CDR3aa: CTSSQVEGLAGSSYNEQFF

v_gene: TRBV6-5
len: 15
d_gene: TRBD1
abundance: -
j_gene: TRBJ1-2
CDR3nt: TGTGCCAGCAGTTCCCGCACAGGGGGAGGGTATGGCTACACCTTC
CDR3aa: CASSSRTGGGYGYTF

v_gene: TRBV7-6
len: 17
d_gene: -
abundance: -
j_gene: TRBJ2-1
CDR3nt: TGTGCCAGCAGCATCGGCTTTAGGGGCAAGTCCTACAATGAGCAGTTCTTC
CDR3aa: CASSIGFRGKSYNEQFF

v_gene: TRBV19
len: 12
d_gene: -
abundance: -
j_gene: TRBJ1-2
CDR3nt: TGTGCCAGTAACAAACAGGGTGCCGGCTACACCTTC
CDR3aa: CASNKQGAGYTF

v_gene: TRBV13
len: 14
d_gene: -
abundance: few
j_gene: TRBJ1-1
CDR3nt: TGTGCCAGCAGCGCCCAGACAGGCCCCGTTGAAGCTTTCTTT
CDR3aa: CASSAQTGPVEAFF

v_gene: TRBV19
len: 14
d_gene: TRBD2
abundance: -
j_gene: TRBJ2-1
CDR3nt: TGTGCCAGTCGGATAGCGGGAGGGAGGAATGAGCAGTTCTTC
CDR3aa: CASRIAGGRNEQFF